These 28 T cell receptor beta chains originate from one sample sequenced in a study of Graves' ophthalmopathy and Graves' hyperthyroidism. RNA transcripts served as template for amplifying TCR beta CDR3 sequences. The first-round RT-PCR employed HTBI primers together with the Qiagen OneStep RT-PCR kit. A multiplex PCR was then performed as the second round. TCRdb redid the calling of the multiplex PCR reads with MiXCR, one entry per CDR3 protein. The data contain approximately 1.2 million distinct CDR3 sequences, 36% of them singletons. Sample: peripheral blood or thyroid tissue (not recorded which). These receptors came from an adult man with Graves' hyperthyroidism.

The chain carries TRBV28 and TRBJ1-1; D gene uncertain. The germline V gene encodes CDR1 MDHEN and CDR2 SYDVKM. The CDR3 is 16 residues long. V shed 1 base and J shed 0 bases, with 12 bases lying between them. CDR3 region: CASSLSPGSMNTEAFF. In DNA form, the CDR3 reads TGTGCCAGCAGTTTATCCCCGGGCAGTATGAACACTGAAGCTTTCTTT.

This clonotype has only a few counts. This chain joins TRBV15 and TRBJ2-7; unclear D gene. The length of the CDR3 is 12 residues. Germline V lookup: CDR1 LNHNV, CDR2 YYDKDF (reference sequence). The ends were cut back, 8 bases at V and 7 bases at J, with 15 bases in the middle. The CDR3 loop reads CATSSPYNEQYF. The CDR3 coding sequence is TGTGCCACCTCCTCCCCTTACAATGAGCAGTACTTC.

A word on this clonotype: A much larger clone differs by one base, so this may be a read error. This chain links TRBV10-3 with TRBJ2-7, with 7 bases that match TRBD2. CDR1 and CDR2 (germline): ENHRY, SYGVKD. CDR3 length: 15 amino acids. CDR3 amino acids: CAINERAGEVYEQYF. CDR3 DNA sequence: TGTGCCATCAATGAGAGGGCGGGAGAGGTCTACGAGCAGTACTTC.

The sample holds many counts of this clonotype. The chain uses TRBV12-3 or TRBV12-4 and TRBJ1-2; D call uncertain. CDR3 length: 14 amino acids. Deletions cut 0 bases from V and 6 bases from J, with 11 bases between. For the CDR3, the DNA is TGTGCCAGCAGTTTAGCATTGGAGGGCAATGGCTACACCTTC. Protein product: CASSLALEGNGYTF.

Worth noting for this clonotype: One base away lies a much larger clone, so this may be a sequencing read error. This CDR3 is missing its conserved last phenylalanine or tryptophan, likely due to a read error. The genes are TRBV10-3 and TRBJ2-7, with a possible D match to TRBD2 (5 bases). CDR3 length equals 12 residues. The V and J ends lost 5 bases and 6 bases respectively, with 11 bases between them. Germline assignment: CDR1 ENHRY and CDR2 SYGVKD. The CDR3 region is CAISFAEAEQYL. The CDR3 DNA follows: TGTGCCATCAGTTTTGCGGAGGCCGAGCAGTACCTC.

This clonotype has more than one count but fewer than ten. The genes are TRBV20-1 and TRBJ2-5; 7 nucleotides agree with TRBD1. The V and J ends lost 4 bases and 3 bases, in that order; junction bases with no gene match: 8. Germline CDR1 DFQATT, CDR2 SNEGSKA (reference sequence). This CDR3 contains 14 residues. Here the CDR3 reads CSATGTDQKETQYF. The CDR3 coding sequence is TGCAGTGCTACCGGGACAGATCAGAAAGAGACCCAGTACTTC.

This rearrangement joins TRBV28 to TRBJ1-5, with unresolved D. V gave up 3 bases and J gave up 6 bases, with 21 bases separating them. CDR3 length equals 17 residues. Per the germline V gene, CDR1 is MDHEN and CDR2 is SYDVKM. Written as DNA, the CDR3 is TGTGCCAGCAGTTTCGGACGCGGGCCCCGAATCGGTCAGCCCCAGCATTTT. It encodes CASSFGRGPRIGQPQHF.

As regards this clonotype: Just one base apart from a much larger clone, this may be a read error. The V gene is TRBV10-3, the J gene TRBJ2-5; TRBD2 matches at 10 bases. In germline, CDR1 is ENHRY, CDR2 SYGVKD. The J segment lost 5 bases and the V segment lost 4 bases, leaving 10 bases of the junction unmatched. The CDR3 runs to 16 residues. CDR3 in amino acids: CAISGAGGPDLETQYF. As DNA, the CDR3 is TGTGCCATCAGTGGAGCGGGGGGGCCTGATTTGGAGACCCAGTACTTC.

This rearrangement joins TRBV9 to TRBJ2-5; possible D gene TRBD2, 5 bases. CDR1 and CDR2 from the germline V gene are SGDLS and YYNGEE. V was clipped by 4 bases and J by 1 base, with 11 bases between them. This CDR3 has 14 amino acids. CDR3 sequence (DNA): TGTGCCAGCAGCCGTGCTAGCATCCAAGAGACCCAGTACTTC. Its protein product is CASSRASIQETQYF.

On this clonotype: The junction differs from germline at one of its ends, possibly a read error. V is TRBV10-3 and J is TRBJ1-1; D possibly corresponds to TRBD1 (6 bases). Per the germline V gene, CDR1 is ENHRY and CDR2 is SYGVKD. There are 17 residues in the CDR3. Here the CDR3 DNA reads TGTGCCATCAGGGCGGGGGCGGGACATAGAAAGAACACTGAGGCTTTCTTT. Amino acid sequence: CAIRAGAGHRKNTEAFF.

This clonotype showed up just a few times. This CDR3 is CASSWGESSDTQYF. The CDR3 DNA reads TGTGCCAGTAGTTGGGGGGAGTCATCAGATACGCAGTATTTT. The gene calls are TRBV19 and TRBJ2-3, with a weak D call TRBD2 (6 bases). The CDR3 length is 14 residues. Germline values: CDR1 LNHDA, CDR2 SQIVND (reference sequence). Trimming cost V 5 bases and J 4 bases, with 13 bases left between them.

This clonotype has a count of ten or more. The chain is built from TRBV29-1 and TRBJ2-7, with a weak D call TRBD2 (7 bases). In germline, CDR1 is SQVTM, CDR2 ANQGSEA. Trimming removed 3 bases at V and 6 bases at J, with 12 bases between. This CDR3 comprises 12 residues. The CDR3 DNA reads TGCAGCGTTGAGGGGGGGGGGCCCGAGCAGTACTTC. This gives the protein CSVEGGGPEQYF.

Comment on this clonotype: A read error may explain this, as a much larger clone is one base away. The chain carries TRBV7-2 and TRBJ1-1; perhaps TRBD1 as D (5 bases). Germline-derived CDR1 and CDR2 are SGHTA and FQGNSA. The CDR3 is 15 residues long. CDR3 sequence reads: CASSRVGGENTEAFF. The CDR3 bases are TGCGCCAGCAGCCGAGTTGGGGGAGAGAACACTGAAGCTTTCTTT.

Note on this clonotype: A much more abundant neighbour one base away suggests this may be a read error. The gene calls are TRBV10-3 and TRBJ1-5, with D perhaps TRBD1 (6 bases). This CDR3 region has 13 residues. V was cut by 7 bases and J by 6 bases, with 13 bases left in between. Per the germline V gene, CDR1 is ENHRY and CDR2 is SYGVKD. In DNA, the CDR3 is TGTGCCATCAAGGCAGGGGATACTCAGCCCCAGCATTTT. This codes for CAIKAGDTQPQHF.

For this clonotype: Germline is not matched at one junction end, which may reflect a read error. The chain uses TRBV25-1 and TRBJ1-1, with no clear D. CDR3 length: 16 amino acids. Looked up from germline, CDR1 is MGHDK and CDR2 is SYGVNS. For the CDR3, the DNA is TGTGCCTGCAGTGCTATCTCCCCCACGCTTAACACTGAAGCTTTCTTT. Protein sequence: CACSAISPTLNTEAFF.

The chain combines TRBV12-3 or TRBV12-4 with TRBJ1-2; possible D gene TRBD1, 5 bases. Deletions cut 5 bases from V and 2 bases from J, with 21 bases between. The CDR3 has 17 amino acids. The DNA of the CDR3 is TGTGCCAGCAGTGGAATTGCCGGGACGGACCGAAACTATGGCTACACCTTC. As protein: CASSGIAGTDRNYGYTF.

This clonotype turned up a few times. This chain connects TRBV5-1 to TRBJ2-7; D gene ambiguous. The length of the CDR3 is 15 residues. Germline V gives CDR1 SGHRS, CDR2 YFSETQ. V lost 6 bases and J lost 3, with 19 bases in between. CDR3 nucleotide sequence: TGCGCCAGCATCCTTAGGCCAGGAGACCGCTACGAGCAGTACTTC. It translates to CASILRPGDRYEQYF.

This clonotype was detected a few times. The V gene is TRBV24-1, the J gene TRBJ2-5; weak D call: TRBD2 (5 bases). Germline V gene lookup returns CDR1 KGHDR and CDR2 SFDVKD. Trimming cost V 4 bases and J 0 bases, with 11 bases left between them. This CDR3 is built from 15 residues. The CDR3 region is CATSELDQDQETQYF. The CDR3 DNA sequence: TGTGCCACCAGTGAACTAGACCAGGACCAAGAGACCCAGTACTTC.

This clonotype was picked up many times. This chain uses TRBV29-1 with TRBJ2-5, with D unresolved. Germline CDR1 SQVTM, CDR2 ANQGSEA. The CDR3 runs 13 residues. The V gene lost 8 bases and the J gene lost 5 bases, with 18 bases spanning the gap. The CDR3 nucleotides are TGCAGCCGTCTTTTCGGTTTCTGGGAGACCCAGTACTTC. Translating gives CSRLFGFWETQYF.

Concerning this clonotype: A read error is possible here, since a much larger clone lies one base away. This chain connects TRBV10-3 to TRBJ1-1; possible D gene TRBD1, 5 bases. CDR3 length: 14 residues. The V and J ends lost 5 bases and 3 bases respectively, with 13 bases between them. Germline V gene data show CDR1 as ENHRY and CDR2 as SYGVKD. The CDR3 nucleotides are TGTGCCATCAGTCGGGGGGGATTGGACACTGAAGCTTTCTTT. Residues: CAISRGGLDTEAFF.

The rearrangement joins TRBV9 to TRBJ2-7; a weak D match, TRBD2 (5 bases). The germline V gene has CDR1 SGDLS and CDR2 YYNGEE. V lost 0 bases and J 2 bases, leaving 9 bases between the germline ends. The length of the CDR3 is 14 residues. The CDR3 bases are TGTGCCAGCAGCGTAGGCTCGGGGACCTACGAGCAGTACTTC. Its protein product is CASSVGSGTYEQYF.

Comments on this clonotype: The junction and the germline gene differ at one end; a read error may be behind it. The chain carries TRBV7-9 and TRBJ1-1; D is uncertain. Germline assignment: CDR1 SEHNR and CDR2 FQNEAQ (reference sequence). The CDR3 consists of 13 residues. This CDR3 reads CASSLPPHAEASF. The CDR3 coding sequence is TGTGCCAGCAGCCTGCCCCCTCACGCTGAAGCTTCCTTT.

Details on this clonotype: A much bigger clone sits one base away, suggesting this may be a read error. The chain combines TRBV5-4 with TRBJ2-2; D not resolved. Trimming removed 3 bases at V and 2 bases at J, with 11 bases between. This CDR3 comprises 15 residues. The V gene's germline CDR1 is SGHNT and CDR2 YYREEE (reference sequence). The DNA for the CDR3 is TGTGCCAGCAGCTCGGAACTCCGAAACACCGGGGAGCTGTTTTTT. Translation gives CASSSELRNTGELFF.

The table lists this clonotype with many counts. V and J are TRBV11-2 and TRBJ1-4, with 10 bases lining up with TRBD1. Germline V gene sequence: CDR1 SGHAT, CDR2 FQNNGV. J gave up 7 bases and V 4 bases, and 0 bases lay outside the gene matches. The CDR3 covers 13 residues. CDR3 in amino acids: CASSWDRGEKLFF. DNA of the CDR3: TGTGCCAGCAGCTGGGACAGGGGTGAAAAACTGTTTTTT.

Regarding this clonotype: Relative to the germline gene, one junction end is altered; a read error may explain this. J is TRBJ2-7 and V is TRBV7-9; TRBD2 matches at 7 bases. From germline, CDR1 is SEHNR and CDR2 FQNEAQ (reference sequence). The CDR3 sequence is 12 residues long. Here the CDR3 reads CTSSGTKYEQYF. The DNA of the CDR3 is TGTACCAGCAGCGGGACTAAATACGAGCAGTACTTC.

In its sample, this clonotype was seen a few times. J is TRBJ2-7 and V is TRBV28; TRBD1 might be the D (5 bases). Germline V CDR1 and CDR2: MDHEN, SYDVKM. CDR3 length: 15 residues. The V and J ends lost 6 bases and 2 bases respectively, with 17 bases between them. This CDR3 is CASSIHHPGTYEQYF. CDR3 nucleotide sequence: TGTGCCAGCAGCATTCACCACCCAGGGACCTACGAGCAGTACTTC.

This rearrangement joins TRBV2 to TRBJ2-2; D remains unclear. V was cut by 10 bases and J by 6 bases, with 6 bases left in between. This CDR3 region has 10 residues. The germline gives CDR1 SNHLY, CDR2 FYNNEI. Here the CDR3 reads CATRPGELFF. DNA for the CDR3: TGTGCCACTCGCCCCGGGGAGCTGTTTTTT.

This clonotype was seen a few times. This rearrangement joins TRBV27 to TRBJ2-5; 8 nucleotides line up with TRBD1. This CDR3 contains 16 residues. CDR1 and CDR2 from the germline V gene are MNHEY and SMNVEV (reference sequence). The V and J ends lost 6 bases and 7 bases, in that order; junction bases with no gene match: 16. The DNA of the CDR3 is TGTGCCAGCAGACACCTCTCAGTGGGACAGGCGATGACCCAGTACTTC. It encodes CASRHLSVGQAMTQYF.